What follows are 27 T cell receptor beta chains derived from one specimen sequenced in a study of T cells in Graves' hyperthyroidism and ophthalmopathy. The source material, RNA transcripts, was used to amplify TCR beta CDR3 regions. Using the HTBI primer set, a first-round RT-PCR was run on the TCR CDR3. MiXCR was run by TCRdb on the multiplex PCR reads, yielding one entry per CDR3 protein. This sample has about 500,000 distinct CDR3 sequences, with roughly a sixth found just once. What was sequenced was blood. Receptors originate from a woman in her 30s with Graves' ophthalmopathy.

This clonotype occurred a few times. The chain uses TRBV6-2 or TRBV6-3 and TRBJ2-7; 7 bases align to TRBD1. The CDR3 is made up of 15 amino acids. Germline V gene data show CDR1 as MNHEY and CDR2 as SVGEGT. V was clipped by 0 bases and J by 4 bases; unmatched bases: 6. CDR3 residues: CASSYSQGRGYEQYF. CDR3 DNA sequence: TGTGCCAGCAGTTACTCACAGGGGCGCGGGTACGAGCAGTACTTC.

The genes are TRBV28 and TRBJ1-2, with D possibly being TRBD1 (5 bases). The V end was cut by 6 bases, the J end by 5 bases, with 13 bases between. This CDR3 has 13 amino acids. The germline V gene encodes CDR1 MDHEN and CDR2 SYDVKM. The CDR3, as DNA: TGTGCCAGCAGCACCTCAGGGAGTTATGGCTACACCTTC. This gives the protein CASSTSGSYGYTF.

This clonotype was seen repeatedly, ten times or more. The CDR3 loop reads CAVRGNYGYTF. CDR3 coding DNA: TGTGCCGTAAGGGGGAACTATGGCTACACCTTC. The genes are TRBV28 and TRBJ1-2; perhaps TRBD1 as D (6 bases). The V end was cut by 11 bases, the J end by 2 bases, with 9 bases between. CDR1 is MDHEN, CDR2 SYDVKM, per germline. The CDR3 loop spans 11 amino acids.

The rearrangement uses TRBV30 and TRBJ1-6; TRBD1 might be the D (6 bases). Germline values: CDR1 GTSNPN, CDR2 SVGIG (reference sequence). Trimming cost V 2 bases and J 7 bases, with 9 bases left between them. This CDR3 has 13 residues. The CDR3 loop reads CAWSRQENSPLHF. For the CDR3, the DNA is TGTGCCTGGAGTAGACAGGAGAATTCACCCCTCCACTTT.

The rearrangement uses TRBV7-2 and TRBJ2-3; D call uncertain. CDR1 SGHTA and CDR2 FQGNSA come from the germline V gene. The CDR3 runs to 12 residues. Trimming took 5 bases from V and 8 from J, leaving 11 bases between them. The CDR3 DNA reads as TGTGCCAGCAGCCCAAAGTTGGGTACGCAGTATTTT. Translated, it gives CASSPKLGTQYF.

The V gene is TRBV20-1, the J gene TRBJ1-2, with D perhaps TRBD1 (5 bases). Germline CDR1 DFQATT, CDR2 SNEGSKA (reference sequence). Trimming stripped 6 bases from V and 9 bases from J, with 29 bases between. CDR3 length equals 16 residues. DNA for the CDR3: TGCAGTGCACCCACCGCCGGGACGAGCAAGCTAGGGAGCTACACCTTC. It translates to CSAPTAGTSKLGSYTF.

This clonotype was observed at least ten times. The V call is TRBV5-1, the J call TRBJ2-7; D is uncertain. The CDR3 covers 14 residues. V was pared by 4 bases and J by 0 bases, with 11 bases between. Germline values: CDR1 SGHRS, CDR2 YFSETQ. The DNA for the CDR3 is TGCGCCAGCAGCCTGACTGTCAGCTCCTACGAGCAGTACTTC. As protein: CASSLTVSSYEQYF.

This clonotype was recorded a few times. The chain employs TRBV5-4 and TRBJ2-5; 9 bases map to TRBD2. CDR1 SGHNT and CDR2 YYREEE come from the germline V gene (reference sequence). The CDR3 has 15 amino acids. V lost 3 bases to trimming and J lost 3 bases; unmatched junction nucleotides: 6. The CDR3 DNA reads TGTGCCAGCAGCTCGGCTTGGACTAGCGAAGAGACCCAGTACTTC. Protein: CASSSAWTSEETQYF.

This clonotype was counted many times. CDR3 in amino acids: CASTAGQGQRREAFF. In nucleotides, the CDR3 is TGTGCCAGCACCGCGGGGCAGGGACAGCGAAGGGAAGCTTTCTTT. This chain links TRBV6-1 with TRBJ1-1; TRBD1 matches 7 bases. In germline, CDR1 is MNHNS, CDR2 SASEGT. This CDR3 spans 15 amino acids. V lost 7 bases, J lost 8 bases, and 16 bases stayed unmatched.

This clonotype was seen ten or more times. The V and J genes are TRBV4-1 and TRBJ2-3; D is perhaps TRBD2 (5 bases). V lost 1 base and J 3 bases, leaving 11 bases between the germline ends. Germline values: CDR1 MGHRA, CDR2 YSYEKL. The CDR3 is made up of 15 amino acids. The CDR3 sequence is CASSQGAGGTDTQYF. Here the CDR3 DNA reads TGCGCCAGCAGCCAAGGGGCTGGAGGTACAGATACGCAGTATTTT.

Points on this clonotype: A much larger clone is a single base away; this may be a read error. This chain uses TRBV11-2 with TRBJ2-1; TRBD2 matches 7 bases. The CDR3 is 18 residues long. With 6 bases clipped from V and 2 bases from J, the junction kept 16 bases outside the gene matches. Germline CDR1 reads SGHAT; CDR2 reads FQNNGV. CDR3 loop: CASRFRGRALSPYNEQFF. CDR3 nucleotides: TGTGCCAGCAGATTTCGAGGGAGGGCGCTTAGCCCCTACAATGAGCAGTTCTTC.

This clonotype was picked up a small number of times. The genes are TRBV5-1 and TRBJ2-7; 14 bases map to TRBD2. The CDR3 runs 16 residues. CDR1 and CDR2 from the germline V gene are SGHRS and YFSETQ. Trimming at V came to 0 bases and at J to 2 bases, leaving 1 base not matched to a gene. CDR3 bases: TGCGCCAGCAGCTTGGGGACTAGCGGGAGGACCTACGAGCAGTACTTC. Translated, it gives CASSLGTSGRTYEQYF.

This clonotype was counted at least ten times. This rearrangement joins TRBV2 to TRBJ2-2; TRBD2 matches 7 bases. The V segment lost 0 bases and the J segment 11 bases; nucleotides outside the gene matches: 12. Germline V gene lookup returns CDR1 SNHLY and CDR2 FYNNEI. The CDR3 length is 16 residues. CDR3 DNA sequence: TGTGCCAGCAGTGAAGCGGGGGGGGGAGGAGAAAGCGAGCTGTTTTTT. Protein sequence: CASSEAGGGGESELFF. The variable domain in full, completed from reference TRBV2 and TRBJ2-2, reads EPEVTQTPSHQVTQMGQEVILRCVPISNHLYFYWYRQILGQKVEFLVSFYNNEISEKSEIFDDQFSVERPDGSNFTLKIRSTKLEDSAMYFCASSEAGGGGESELFFGEGSRLTVL.

This clonotype was seen once. The chain combines TRBV12-3 or TRBV12-4 with TRBJ1-1; D possibly corresponds to TRBD1 (5 bases). The length of the CDR3 is 12 residues. V lost 5 bases to trimming and J lost 8 bases, with 12 bases between them. The DNA of the CDR3 is TGTGCCAGCAGTCCTTATGGGGCGGAAGCTTTCTTT. It encodes CASSPYGAEAFF.

This clonotype has at least ten counts. V and J are TRBV27 and TRBJ2-7; unclear D gene. The CDR3 contains 15 residues. CDR1 is MNHEY and CDR2 is SMNVEV in the germline V gene (reference sequence). The V end lost 0 bases, the J end lost 1 base, and 10 bases lay between the germline ends. The DNA for the CDR3 is TGTGCCAGCAGTTTATCGCGAGGAATTTCCTACGAGCAGTACTTC. It yields the protein CASSLSRGISYEQYF.

The sample holds a few counts of this clonotype. The chain combines TRBV5-4 with TRBJ2-1, with D possibly being TRBD1 (6 bases). V was trimmed by 5 bases and J by 3 bases, leaving 18 bases between them. The length of the CDR3 is 16 residues. The germline CDR1 and CDR2 sequences are SGHNT and YYREEE (reference sequence). The CDR3 DNA follows: TGTGCCAGCAGAGAAGGGGGACGGCCTCACTACAATGAGCAGTTCTTC. Protein sequence: CASREGGRPHYNEQFF.

The table lists this clonotype with a few counts. This could be a read error, since a much larger clone is one nucleotide away. The V call is TRBV11-3, the J call TRBJ2-1, with TRBD2 as a possible D gene (5 bases). This CDR3 is 14 amino acids long. Germline CDR1 reads SGHNT; CDR2 reads YENEEA. The CDR3 region has the DNA TGTGCCAGCAGCTTAGATCGGGGTTACAATGAGCGGTTCTTC. Protein: CASSLDRGYNERFF. Full variable domain (missing parts from reference TRBV11-3 and TRBJ2-1): EAGVVQSPRYKIIEKKQPVAFWCNPISGHNTLYWYLQNLGQGPELLIRYENEEAVDDSQLPKDRFSAERLKGVDSTLKIQPAELGDSAVYLCASSLDRGYNERFFGPGTRLTVL.

This clonotype was counted a few times. This chain links TRBV5-1 with TRBJ2-7; D unresolved. Trimming cost V 0 bases and J 2 bases, with 12 bases left between them. This CDR3 spans 15 amino acids. Germline V gene data show CDR1 as SGHRS and CDR2 as YFSETQ. This CDR3 is CASSLEVYRPYEQYF. The CDR3 DNA sequence: TGCGCCAGCAGCTTGGAAGTTTACAGACCCTACGAGCAGTACTTC. Combining the CDR3 with reference TRBV5-1 and TRBJ2-7 gives the whole variable domain KAGVTQTPRYLIKTRGQQVTLSCSPISGHRSVSWYQQTPGQGLQFLFEYFSETQRNKGNFPGRFSGRQFSNSRSEMNVSTLELGDSALYLCASSLEVYRPYEQYFGPGTRLTVT.

V and J are TRBV14 and TRBJ2-1; TRBD1 agrees at 9 bases. Germline V gene sequence: CDR1 SGHDN, CDR2 FVKESK. The length of the CDR3 is 15 residues. J gave up 8 bases and V 1 base, and 6 bases lay outside the gene matches. CDR3 sequence (DNA): TGTGCCAGCAGCCAAGGAAGGGACAGGGTTGATGAGCAGTTCTTC. It specifies CASSQGRDRVDEQFF.

This clonotype occurred a few times. With a much larger clone just one base away, this may be a read error. The chain uses TRBV20-1 and TRBJ2-7; TRBD2 aligns across 9 bases. The length of the CDR3 is 13 residues. Germline V gives CDR1 DFQATT, CDR2 SNEGSKA (reference sequence). CDR3 amino acids: CSARSGGPYEQYF. CDR3 in DNA: TGCAGCGCCCGCAGCGGGGGGCCCTACGAGCAGTACTTC.

The chain uses TRBV4-1 and TRBJ1-2, with D possibly matching TRBD1 (5 bases). This CDR3 spans 16 amino acids. The germline gives CDR1 MGHRA, CDR2 YSYEKL. Trimming took off 3 bases at V and 4 bases at J, with 18 bases between the two ends. The CDR3 coding sequence is TGCGCCAGCAGCCAGGCTGCCGGGACTGGAACCTATGGCTACACCTTC. This encodes CASSQAAGTGTYGYTF.

The CDR3 region is CASSPGDLAGQETQYF. CDR3 in DNA: TGCGCCAGCAGCCCGGGAGATTTAGCAGGGCAAGAGACCCAGTACTTC. The rearrangement joins TRBV5-1 to TRBJ2-5; D is possibly TRBD2 (6 bases). Trimming took off 4 bases at V and 2 bases at J, with 18 bases between the two ends. The CDR3 totals 16 residues. Per the germline V gene, CDR1 is SGHRS and CDR2 is YFSETQ.

The J gene is TRBJ2-7, the V gene TRBV29-1; D not certain. Germline CDR1 and CDR2: SQVTM and ANQGSEA. The CDR3 length is 15 residues. CDR3 sequence: CSVSIPISISYEQYF. The CDR3 coding sequence is TGCAGTGTTTCGATCCCGATAAGTATCTCCTACGAGCAGTACTTC.

Regarding this clonotype: A much larger clone sits a single nucleotide away, making a read error possible. The rearrangement uses TRBV28 and TRBJ2-7, with TRBD2 as a possible D gene (7 bases). The CDR3 is 13 amino acids. Germline CDR1 MDHEN, CDR2 SYDVKM. V was shortened by 11 bases and J by 6 bases, with 20 bases between the two germline ends. The CDR3 DNA reads as TGTGCCTTGAGGACTAGTATCAGGGGCGAGCAGTACTTC. This encodes CALRTSIRGEQYF. Full variable domain (remainder filled in from reference TRBV28 and TRBJ2-7): DVKVTQSSRYLVKRTGEKVFLECVQDMDHENMFWYRQDPGLGLRLIYFSYDVKMKEKGDIPEGYSVSREKKERFSLILESASTNQTSMYLCALRTSIRGEQYFGPGTRLTVT.

The table lists this clonotype with many counts. The chain employs TRBV28 and TRBJ1-5; D remains unclear. CDR3 size: 12 residues. V shed 4 bases and J shed 10 bases, with 11 bases lying between them. Germline lookup yields CDR1 MDHEN and CDR2 SYDVKM. This CDR3 is CASSSSFSPQHF. CDR3 DNA sequence: TGTGCCAGCAGTTCATCGTTTTCACCCCAGCATTTT.

The chain links TRBV7-9 to TRBJ2-1; D is unclear. CDR1 and CDR2 (germline): SEHNR, FQNEAQ (reference sequence). This CDR3 is 11 amino acids long. Trimming left V 7 bases short and J 5 bases short, with 6 bases between. CDR3 region: CASTPHNEQFF. The CDR3 DNA is TGTGCCAGCACCCCCCACAATGAGCAGTTCTTC.

This clonotype occurred many times. The CDR3 DNA reads TGTGCCAGCAGTTCTAGCGGGAGGGCGGAACGGTCCTACGAGCAGTACTTC. Translating gives CASSSSGRAERSYEQYF. V is TRBV28 and J is TRBJ2-7; 12 bases are shared with TRBD2. The CDR3 has 17 residues. Trimming at V came to 4 bases and at J to 1 base, leaving 8 bases not matched to a gene. Germline CDR1 and CDR2: MDHEN and SYDVKM. The full variable domain, with the rest looked up from reference TRBV28 and TRBJ2-7, is DVKVTQSSRYLVKRTGEKVFLECVQDMDHENMFWYRQDPGLGLRLIYFSYDVKMKEKGDIPEGYSVSREKKERFSLILESASTNQTSMYLCASSSSGRAERSYEQYFGPGTRLTVT.